In this sample, the clone carrying this TCR beta chain turned up a few times. TCRbeta libraries were built with three rounds of nested PCR, modified from ARM-PCR. From the multiplex PCR reads, TCRdb called clonotypes with MiXCR, one entry per CDR3 protein. The data hold 100,000 or so distinct CDR3 sequences, with about 60% observed a single time. This specimen comes from a study of tumor and adjacent non-tumor tissue in lung cancer. Germline CDR1 and CDR2: DFQATT and SNEGSKA (reference sequence). The CDR3 loop spans 17 amino acids. J was trimmed by 6 bases and V by 1 base; bases with no gene match: 17. RNA was extracted from bulk tissue without any cell sorting. More than 3 cm separated this lung sample from the edge of the tumor.

The TCR comes from a man aged 30 to 45 with non-small cell lung cancer. The sample was distant non-tumor lung tissue. V is TRBV20-1 and J is TRBJ1-2; 7 positions match TRBD1. Written as DNA, the CDR3 is TGCAGTGCTAGAGCAACGGTCCGGGACAGAGAATCTGATGGCTACACCTTC. Its translation is CSARATVRDRESDGYTF.